Each of the 2 T cell receptor beta chains below was sequenced from the same sample in a study of blood T cells in healthy people across ages. Alongside a J-beta primer mix, a sample-barcoded 5' primer served in a second PCR lasting about 7 to 11 cycles. One entry per CDR3 protein, called by TCRdb with MiXCR from the 5' RACE reads. The sample comprises fewer than 1,000,000 distinct CDR3 sequences, around 45% of which are singletons, and around 21% rests with the top ten. The specimen was blood. The receptors derive from a man aged 55-75 years in good health.

The chain recombines TRBV2 with TRBJ2-2; D is uncertain. V was trimmed by 9 bases and J by 7 bases, leaving 12 bases between them. The length of the CDR3 is 12 residues. CDR1 SNHLY and CDR2 FYNNEI come from the germline V gene. The CDR3 loop is CARAVLGGELFF. The DNA of the CDR3 is TGTGCCAGAGCTGTGCTCGGCGGGGAGCTGTTTTTT.

This chain joins TRBV25-1 and TRBJ1-2, with TRBD1 matching over 7 bases. This CDR3 is built from 14 residues. In germline, CDR1 is MGHDK, CDR2 SYGVNS. The V gene end was trimmed by 5 bases and the J gene end by 7 bases; junction bases not matched to a gene: 10. The CDR3 sequence: CASSSFDREGGYTF. CDR3 coding DNA: TGTGCCAGCAGTTCGTTTGACAGGGAGGGTGGCTACACCTTC.